This is a list of T cell receptor beta chains from one sample in a study of PD-1 blockade in classical Hodgkin lymphoma. Clones were sequenced by immunoSEQ multiplex PCR, and TCRdb holds only the in-frame ones, with some missing. Of about 20,000 clones listed, more than 80% were seen once; the top ten hold roughly 7.3%. This specimen consisted of CD8+ T cells from blood, obtained before the fourth cycle of nivolumab. All receptors come from a human donor with classical Hodgkin lymphoma. The CDR3 runs from the conserved cysteine through the conserved F or W. D genes are given only for firm matches.

TRBJ2-5	TRBD1	TRBV28	CASSLLQGTPRETQYF
TRBJ1-5	NA	TRBV19	CASSTWTGGNQPQHF
TRBJ2-3	NA	TRBV13	CASSNRGTGNRLTDTQYF
TRBJ2-1	NA	TRBV29-1	CSVKAGTPGNEQFF
TRBJ1-2	NA	TRBV30	CAWGKEDF
TRBJ2-1	NA	TRBV6-4	CASSDLGAGNEQFF
TRBJ1-4	NA	TRBV6-5	CASSRGGNEKLFF
TRBJ1-2	NA	TRBV5-1	CASSYGNYGYTF
TRBJ2-5	TRBD2	TRBV9	CASSASPVVSSGDQETQYF
TRBJ1-1	NA	TRBV28	CASRRPAGINKGRWNTEAFF
NA	NA	TRBV30	CAWSVAEASEQYF
TRBJ2-2	NA	TRBV27	CASSLSGQNTGELFF
TRBJ1-1	NA	TRBV27	CASQNKGGNTEAFF
TRBJ2-7	NA	TRBV9	CASSVYCKGLRSYEQYF
TRBJ2-3	NA	TRBV7-9	CASSLALGVSTDTQYF
TRBJ2-7	TRBD2	TRBV5-6	CASSLRGGPLEQYF
TRBJ2-7	NA	TRBV7-2	CASSFASGSYEQYF
TRBJ1-2	NA	TRBV27	CASSSTLGFAYTF
TRBJ1-4	NA	TRBV7-9	CASSLRQGYNEKLFF
TRBJ2-7	TRBD1	TRBV30	CAWSVTGRDEQYF
TRBJ1-4	TRBD1	TRBV19	CASRRGTAINEKLFF
TRBJ2-3	TRBD1	TRBV7-3	CASSSGQVTDTQYF
TRBJ2-7	NA	TRBV30	CAWGPRGPSYEQYF
TRBJ1-4	TRBD1	TRBV10-3	CATAPGQGYEKLFF
TRBJ2-3	NA	TRBV5-4	CASSLRQAATPDTQYF
TRBJ2-7	NA	TRBV10-3	CATKRDASDYEQYF
TRBJ1-3	NA	TRBV7-9	CASSQLGDGNTIYF
TRBJ1-6	TRBD1	TRBV9	CASSPGQGSSPLHF
TRBJ1-2	NA	TRBV4-1	CASSQEYYRANYGYTF
TRBJ1-2	NA	TRBV18	CASSPRAANYGYTF
TRBJ2-3	TRBD2	TRBV29-1	CSAAQPRLAGSTDTQYF
TRBJ2-7	NA	TRBV6-5	CASSYFPSSYEQYF
TRBJ2-3	NA	TRBV25-1	CASSDPKQIPEGPDTQYF
TRBJ1-1	TRBD1	TRBV29-1	CSGRTGGAAEAFF
TRBJ2-1	TRBD2	TRBV4-3	CASSQALAGGPRNEQFF
TRBJ2-1	TRBD1	TRBV9	CASSGTGGGDEQFF
TRBJ2-7	NA	TRBV11-2	CASSSHFLRTTDLSYEQYF
TRBJ1-6	NA	TRBV7-9	CASSLVNEDSNSPLHF
TRBJ2-2	NA	TRBV4-1	CASSQEGAGGGGELFF
TRBJ2-1	TRBD2	TRBV4-3	CASSQDLAVYNEQFF
TRBJ1-2	TRBD1	TRBV6-6	CASSYSTGGYGYTF
TRBJ1-3	NA	TRBV10-1	CASSEEVNLHGNTIYF
TRBJ2-2	NA	TRBV25-1	CASSDGLFTGELFF
TRBJ1-1	TRBD1	TRBV29-1	CSAEHRDRGFTEAFF
TRBJ2-7	NA	TRBV5-5	CASSLGHYEQYF
TRBJ2-3	TRBD2	TRBV9	CASSFAGTSGVGDTQYF
TRBJ2-3	NA	TRBV25-1	CASSDHSTDTQYF
TRBJ1-2	TRBD1	TRBV7-9	CASSPTGGVYGYTF
TRBJ2-5	NA	TRBV9	CASSVANTETQYF
TRBJ1-1	TRBD1	TRBV7-9	CASSLVGQGARGAFF
TRBJ1-2	TRBD1	TRBV7-9	CASTTSRAGGYYGYTF